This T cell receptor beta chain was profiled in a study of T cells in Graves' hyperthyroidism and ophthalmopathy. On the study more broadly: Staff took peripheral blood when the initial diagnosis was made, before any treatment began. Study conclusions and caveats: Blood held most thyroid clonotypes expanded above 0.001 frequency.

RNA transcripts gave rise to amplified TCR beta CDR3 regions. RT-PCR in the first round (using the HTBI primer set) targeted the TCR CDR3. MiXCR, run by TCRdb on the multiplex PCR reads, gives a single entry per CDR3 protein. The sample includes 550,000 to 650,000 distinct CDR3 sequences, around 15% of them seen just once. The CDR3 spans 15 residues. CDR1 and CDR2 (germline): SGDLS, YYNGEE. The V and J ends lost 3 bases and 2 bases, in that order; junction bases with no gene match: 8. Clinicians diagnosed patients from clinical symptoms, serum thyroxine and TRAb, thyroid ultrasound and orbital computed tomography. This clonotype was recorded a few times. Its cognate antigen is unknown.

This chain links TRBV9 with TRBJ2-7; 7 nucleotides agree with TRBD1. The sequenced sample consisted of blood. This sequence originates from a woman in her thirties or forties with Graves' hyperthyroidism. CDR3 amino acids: CASSAYGTDTYEQYF. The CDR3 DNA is TGTGCCAGCAGCGCCTATGGGACAGACACCTACGAGCAGTACTTC.